Below, 3 T cell receptor beta chains from the same sample are listed, as sequenced in a study of siplizumab effects on memory and regulatory T cells (dated by TCRdb to about 2019). Libraries were prepared through the immunoSEQ multiplex PCR assay. In its TCRdb copy, this immuneACCESS table keeps in-frame sequences only and misses some clones. Where compared with another copy, unresolved V genes explain less than half of these, and the others have no known cause. This sample gives about 100,000 clones in total; 75% to 95% of them show up just once. 0.15% of the sample is taken by the ten largest. The sequenced sample was CD4+ T cells sorted from blood. These receptors were obtained from a human donor in good health.

The gene calls are TRBV5-1 and TRBJ2-7, with 9 bases identical to TRBD2. CDR1 and CDR2 from the germline V gene are SGHRS and YFSETQ. CDR3 length equals 14 residues. Germline trimming cut 7 bases from V and 2 bases from J; bases unmatched to any gene: 7. The CDR3 reads CASGGLAGTYEQYF. CDR3 nucleotides: TGCGCCAGCGGGGGCCTAGCGGGGACCTACGAGCAGTACTTC.

The chain recombines TRBV7-2 with TRBJ1-6; no reliable D call. Per germline, CDR1 SGHTA and CDR2 FQGNSA. The CDR3 consists of 15 residues. The V gene lost 2 bases and the J gene lost 2 bases, with 7 bases spanning the gap. CDR3: CASSLQRTYNSPLHF. The CDR3 coding sequence is TGTGCCAGCAGCTTACAGAGGACCTATAATTCACCCCTCCACTTT. The variable domain in full, with the rest retrieved from reference TRBV7-2 and TRBJ1-6, is GAGVSQSPSNKVTEKGKDVELRCDPISGHTALYWYRQSLGQGLEFLIYFQGNSAPDKSGLPSDRFSAERTGGSVSTLTIQRTQQEDSAVYLCASSLQRTYNSPLHFGNGTRLTVT.

This rearrangement joins TRBV7-2 to TRBJ2-7; D is unresolved. V lost 5 bases to trimming and J lost 2 bases, with 16 bases between them. CDR3 length equals 15 residues. Germline lookup yields CDR1 SGHTA and CDR2 FQGNSA. The CDR3 region is CASSPDLIEAYEQYF. Here the CDR3 DNA reads TGTGCCAGCAGCCCGGACCTGATTGAGGCCTACGAGCAGTACTTC.